The source of this T cell receptor (beta chain) is a study of CD8+ T cells in alopecia areata. In the case of this clone: Antigen: not known.

Overall study results and limits: Possibly as an HLA-related effect, TCR sharing across patients appeared less clear than in mice. More clonal than normal scalp was lesional scalp, particularly alopecia totalis/universalis. Whether baseline CD8+ expansion is linked to response remains uncertain, given a single nonresponder. Administration of tofacitinib significantly diminished scalp clonality and expanded CD8+ clones within the top 100.

cDNA serving as the sequencing template came from extracted, reverse transcribed RNA. Only in-frame clones appear in the TCRdb table, and some are missing; sequencing was by immunoSEQ multiplex PCR. Among 150,000 to 200,000 clones listed, about 51% were seen once. Regarding treatment: oral pan-JAK inhibitor, 5-10 mg twice daily. This clonotype originated in a human donor with alopecia areata. Sequenced material: CD8+ T cells sorted from blood, taken between weeks 51 and 54, from a patient treated with tofacitinib.

The CDR3 DNA is TGTGCCTGGAGTTTAGGGGACACCGGGGAGCTGTTTTTT. It yields the protein CAWSLGDTGELFF. The chain employs TRBV30 and TRBJ2-2, with TRBD1 as a possible D gene (5 bases). The CDR3 spans 13 residues. Germline V gene data show CDR1 as GTSNPN and CDR2 as SVGIG (reference sequence). V was cut by 2 bases and J by 3 bases, with 7 bases left in between.